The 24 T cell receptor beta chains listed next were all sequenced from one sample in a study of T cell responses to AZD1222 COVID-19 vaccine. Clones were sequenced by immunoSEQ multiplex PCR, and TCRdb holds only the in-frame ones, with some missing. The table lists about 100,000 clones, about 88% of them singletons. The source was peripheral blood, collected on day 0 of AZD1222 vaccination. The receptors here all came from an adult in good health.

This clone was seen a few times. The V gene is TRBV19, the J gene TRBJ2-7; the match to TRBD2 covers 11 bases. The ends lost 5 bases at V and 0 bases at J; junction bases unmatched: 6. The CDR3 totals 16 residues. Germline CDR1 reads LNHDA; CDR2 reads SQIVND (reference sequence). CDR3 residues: CASSSTSGTPSYEQYF. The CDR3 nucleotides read TGTGCCAGTAGTTCGACTAGCGGGACCCCCTCCTACGAGCAGTACTTC.

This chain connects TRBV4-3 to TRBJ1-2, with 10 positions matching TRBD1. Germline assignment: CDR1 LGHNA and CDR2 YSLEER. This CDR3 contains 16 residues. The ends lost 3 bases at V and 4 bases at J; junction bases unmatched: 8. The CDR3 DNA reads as TGCGCCAGCAGCCAGATACGGGACAGGGGTTTCTATGGCTACACCTTC. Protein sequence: CASSQIRDRGFYGYTF.

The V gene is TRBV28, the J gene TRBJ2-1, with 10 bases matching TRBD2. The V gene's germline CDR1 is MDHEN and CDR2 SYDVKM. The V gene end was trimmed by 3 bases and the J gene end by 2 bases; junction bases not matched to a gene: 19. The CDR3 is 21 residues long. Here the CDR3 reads CASSFPAGRATSGLTYNEQFF. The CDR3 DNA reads TGTGCCAGCAGTTTTCCGGCCGGGAGGGCGACTAGCGGGTTAACCTACAATGAGCAGTTCTTC.

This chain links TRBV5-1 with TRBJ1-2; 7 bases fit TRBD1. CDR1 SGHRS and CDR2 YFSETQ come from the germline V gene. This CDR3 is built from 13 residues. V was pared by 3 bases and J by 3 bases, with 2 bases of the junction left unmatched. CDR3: CASSSTGDYGYTF. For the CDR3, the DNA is TGCGCCAGCAGCTCTACAGGGGACTATGGCTACACCTTC.

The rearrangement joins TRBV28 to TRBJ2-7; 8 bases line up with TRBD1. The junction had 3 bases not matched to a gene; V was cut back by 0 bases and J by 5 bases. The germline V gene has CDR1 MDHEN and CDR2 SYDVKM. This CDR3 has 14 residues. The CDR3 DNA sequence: TGTGCCAGCAGTTTATGGATGACAGGGGACGAGCAGTACTTC. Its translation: CASSLWMTGDEQYF.

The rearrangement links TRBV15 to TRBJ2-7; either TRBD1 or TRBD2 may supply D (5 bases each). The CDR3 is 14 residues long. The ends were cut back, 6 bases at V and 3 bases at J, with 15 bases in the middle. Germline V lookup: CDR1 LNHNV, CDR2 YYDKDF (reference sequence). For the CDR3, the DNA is TGTGCCACCAGAAGAACCGGGACCAACTACGAGCAGTACTTC. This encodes CATRRTGTNYEQYF.

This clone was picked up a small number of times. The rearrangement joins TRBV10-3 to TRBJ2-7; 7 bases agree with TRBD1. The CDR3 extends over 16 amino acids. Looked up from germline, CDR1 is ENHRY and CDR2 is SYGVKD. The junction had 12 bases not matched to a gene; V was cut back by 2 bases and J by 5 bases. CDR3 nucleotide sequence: TGTGCCATCAGTGAGAGGATGAGTACAGGGGATAACGAGCAGTACTTC. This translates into CAISERMSTGDNEQYF.

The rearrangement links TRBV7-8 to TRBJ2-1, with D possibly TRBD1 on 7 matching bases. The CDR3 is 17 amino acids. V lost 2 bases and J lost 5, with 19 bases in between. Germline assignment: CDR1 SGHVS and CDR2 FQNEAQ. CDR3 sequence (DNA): TGTGCCAGCAGCTTATTGGGGGCGGGACAGTTAGACAATGAGCAGTTCTTC. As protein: CASSLLGAGQLDNEQFF. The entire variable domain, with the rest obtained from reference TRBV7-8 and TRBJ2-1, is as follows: GAGVSQSPRYKVAKRGQDVALRCDPISGHVSLFWYQQALGQGPEFLTYFQNEAQLDKSGLPSDRFFAERPEGSVSTLKIQRTQQEDSAVYLCASSLLGAGQLDNEQFFGPGTRLTVL.

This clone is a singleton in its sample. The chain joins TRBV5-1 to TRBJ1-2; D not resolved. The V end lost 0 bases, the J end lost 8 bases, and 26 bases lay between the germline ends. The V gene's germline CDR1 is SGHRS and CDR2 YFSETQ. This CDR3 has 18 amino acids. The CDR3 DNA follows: TGCGCCAGCAGCTTGGCCCGGTGGTTTGCAGGCTCGGCAAAGGGCTACACCTTC. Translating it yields CASSLARWFAGSAKGYTF.

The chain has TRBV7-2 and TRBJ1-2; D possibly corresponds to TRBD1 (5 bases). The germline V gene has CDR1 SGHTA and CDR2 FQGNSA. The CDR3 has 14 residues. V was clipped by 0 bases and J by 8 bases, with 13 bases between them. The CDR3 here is CASSLAGGMGGYTF. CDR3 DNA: TGTGCCAGCAGCTTAGCTGGGGGGATGGGCGGCTACACCTTC.

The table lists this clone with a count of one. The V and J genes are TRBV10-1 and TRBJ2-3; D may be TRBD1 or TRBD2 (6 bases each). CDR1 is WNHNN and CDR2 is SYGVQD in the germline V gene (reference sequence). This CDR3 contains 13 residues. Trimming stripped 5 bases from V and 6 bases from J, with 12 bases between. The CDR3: CASSRGAADTQYF. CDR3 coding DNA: TGCGCCAGCAGTAGGGGGGCGGCCGATACGCAGTATTTT.

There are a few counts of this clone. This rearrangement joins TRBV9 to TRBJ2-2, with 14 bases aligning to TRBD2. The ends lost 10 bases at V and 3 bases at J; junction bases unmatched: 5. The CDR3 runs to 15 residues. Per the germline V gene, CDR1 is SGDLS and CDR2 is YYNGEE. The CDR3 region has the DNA TGTGCCTCGGGACTAGCGGGAGTAGACACCGGGGAGCTGTTTTTT. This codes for CASGLAGVDTGELFF.

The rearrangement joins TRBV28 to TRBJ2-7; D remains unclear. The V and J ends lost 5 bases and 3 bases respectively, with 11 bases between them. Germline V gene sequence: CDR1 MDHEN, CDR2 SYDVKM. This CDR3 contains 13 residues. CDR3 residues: CASSPRPFYEQYF. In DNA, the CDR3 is TGTGCCAGCAGTCCTCGACCGTTCTACGAGCAGTACTTC.

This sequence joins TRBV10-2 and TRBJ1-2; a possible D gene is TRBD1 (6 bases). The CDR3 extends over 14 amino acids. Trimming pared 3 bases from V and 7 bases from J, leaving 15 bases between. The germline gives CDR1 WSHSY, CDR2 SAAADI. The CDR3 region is CASSDVRGTGGYTF. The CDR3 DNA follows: TGCGCCAGCAGTGACGTCAGGGGAACGGGTGGCTACACCTTC.

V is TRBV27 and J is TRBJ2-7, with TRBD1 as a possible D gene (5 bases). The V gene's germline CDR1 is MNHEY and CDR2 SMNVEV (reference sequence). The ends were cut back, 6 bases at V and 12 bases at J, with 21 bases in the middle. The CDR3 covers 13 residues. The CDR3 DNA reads TGTGCCAGCAGCCGATTAGGGGCCGATAAGGGGTACTTC. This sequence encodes CASSRLGADKGYF.

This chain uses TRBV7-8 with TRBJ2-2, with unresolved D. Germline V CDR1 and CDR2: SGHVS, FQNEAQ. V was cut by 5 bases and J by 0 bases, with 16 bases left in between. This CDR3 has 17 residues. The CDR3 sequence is CASSAARLATNTGELFF. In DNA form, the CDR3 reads TGTGCCAGCAGCGCCGCCCGCTTAGCCACGAACACCGGGGAGCTGTTTTTT.

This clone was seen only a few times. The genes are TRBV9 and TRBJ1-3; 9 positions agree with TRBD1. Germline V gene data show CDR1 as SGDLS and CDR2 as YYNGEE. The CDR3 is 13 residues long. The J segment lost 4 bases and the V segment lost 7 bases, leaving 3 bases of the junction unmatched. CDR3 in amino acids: CASGTGRGNTIYF. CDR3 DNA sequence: TGTGCCAGCGGGACAGGGAGGGGAAACACCATATATTTT.

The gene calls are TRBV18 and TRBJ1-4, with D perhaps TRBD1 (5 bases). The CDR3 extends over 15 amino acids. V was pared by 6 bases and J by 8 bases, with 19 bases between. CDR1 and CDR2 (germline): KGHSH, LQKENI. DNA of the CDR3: TGTGCCAGCTCCCAACGCGGGGGACTTATGGAAAAACTGTTTTTT. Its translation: CASSQRGGLMEKLFF.

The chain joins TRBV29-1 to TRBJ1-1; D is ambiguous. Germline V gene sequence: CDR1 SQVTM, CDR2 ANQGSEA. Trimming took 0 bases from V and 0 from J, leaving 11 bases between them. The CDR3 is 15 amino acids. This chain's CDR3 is CSVEDRRGMNTEAFF. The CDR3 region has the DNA TGCAGCGTTGAAGATCGTCGCGGCATGAACACTGAAGCTTTCTTT.

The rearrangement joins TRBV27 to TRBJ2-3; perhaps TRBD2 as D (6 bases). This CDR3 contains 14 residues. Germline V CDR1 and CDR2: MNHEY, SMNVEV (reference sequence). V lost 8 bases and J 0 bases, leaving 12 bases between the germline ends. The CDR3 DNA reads TGTGCCAGCGGAGGACTACTCAGCACAGATACGCAGTATTTT. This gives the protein CASGGLLSTDTQYF.

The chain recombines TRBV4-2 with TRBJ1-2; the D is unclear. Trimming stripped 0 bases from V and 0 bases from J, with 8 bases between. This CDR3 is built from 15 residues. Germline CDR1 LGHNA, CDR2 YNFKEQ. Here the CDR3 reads CASSQEREANYGYTF. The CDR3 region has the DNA TGTGCCAGCAGCCAAGAGCGGGAGGCTAACTATGGCTACACCTTC.

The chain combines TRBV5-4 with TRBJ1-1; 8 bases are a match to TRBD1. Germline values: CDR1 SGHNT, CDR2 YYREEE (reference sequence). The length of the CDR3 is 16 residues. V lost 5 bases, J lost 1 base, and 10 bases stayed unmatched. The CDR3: CASRVGSGQGNTEAFF. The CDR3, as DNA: TGTGCCAGCAGAGTGGGATCAGGACAGGGGAACACTGAAGCTTTCTTT.

Written as DNA, the CDR3 is TGTGCCAGCAGCTCCATGCCGGGACATATCTACGAGCAGTACTTC. It yields the protein CASSSMPGHIYEQYF. The gene calls are TRBV7-6 and TRBJ2-7; TRBD1 is a possible D gene (6 bases). Trimming cost V 4 bases and J 3 bases, with 16 bases left between them. This CDR3 comprises 15 residues. Per germline, CDR1 SGHVS and CDR2 FNYEAQ.

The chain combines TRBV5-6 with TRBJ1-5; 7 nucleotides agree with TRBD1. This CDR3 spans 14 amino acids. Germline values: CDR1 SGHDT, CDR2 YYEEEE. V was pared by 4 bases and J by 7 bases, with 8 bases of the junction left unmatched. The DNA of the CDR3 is TGTGCCAGCAGCCTAGGACAGGCTGGCCAGCCCCAGCATTTT. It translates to CASSLGQAGQPQHF.